Following are 11 T cell receptor beta chains from one sample sequenced in a study of shared clonotypes between healthy human individuals. Clones were read by immunoSEQ multiplex PCR, and TCRdb kept only the in-frame ones, dropping some. This table holds millions of clones, about 95% found once. CD45RO negativity and positive selection for CCR7 defined naive CD8 cells, a population that excluded terminally differentiated effector memory CD45RA+ cells. Sequencing used naive CD8+ T cells sorted from blood. The receptors shown here come from a man aged 18 to 29 in good health.

This chain joins TRBV4-2 and TRBJ2-7; TRBD1 matches 8 bases. Germline lookup yields CDR1 LGHNA and CDR2 YNFKEQ. V was pared by 1 base and J by 3 bases, with 8 bases of the junction left unmatched. The CDR3 runs 16 residues. The CDR3 loop is CASSQVVGQGIYEQYF. CDR3 DNA: TGTGCCAGCAGCCAAGTTGTTGGACAGGGTATCTACGAGCAGTACTTC.

Of note for this clone: Other nucleotide sequences in the sample specify the same CDR3. The chain combines TRBV7-9 with TRBJ2-3; no reliable D call. V was cut by 1 base and J by 0 bases, with 2 bases left in between. This CDR3 has 13 amino acids. Germline V CDR1 and CDR2: SEHNR, FQNEAQ (reference sequence). CDR3 sequence reads: CASSLVSTDTQYF. The CDR3, as DNA: TGTGCCAGCAGCTTAGTTAGCACAGATACGCAGTATTTT.

In the case of this clone: The sample has other DNA sequences that encode this CDR3 too. J is TRBJ2-2 and V is TRBV5-1; a weak D match, TRBD1 (6 bases). This CDR3 is built from 16 residues. Trimming removed 0 bases at V and 0 bases at J, with 9 bases between. CDR1 and CDR2 (germline): SGHRS, YFSETQ. The CDR3 nucleotides read TGCGCCAGCAGCTTGGTTCAGGGGACGAACACCGGGGAGCTGTTTTTT. Encoded protein: CASSLVQGTNTGELFF.

This clone was seen only a few times. In the same sample, other DNA sequences code for this CDR3. V usage is TRBV9 and J usage is TRBJ2-7; D is possibly TRBD1 (6 bases). CDR3 length: 13 amino acids. CDR1 SGDLS and CDR2 YYNGEE come from the germline V gene. The V gene lost 0 bases and the J gene lost 3 bases, with 7 bases spanning the gap. The CDR3 DNA sequence: TGTGCCAGCAGCGTAGCACAGGGCTACGAGCAGTACTTC. Its protein is CASSVAQGYEQYF.

V gene TRBV2 combines with J gene TRBJ1-1, with no clear D. The CDR3 has 13 amino acids. Germline CDR1 SNHLY, CDR2 FYNNEI. V lost 8 bases to trimming and J lost 1 base, with 11 bases between them. CDR3 region: CASFPLGNTEAFF. The CDR3 DNA reads as TGTGCCAGCTTTCCTTTGGGGAACACTGAAGCTTTCTTT.

V is TRBV7-6 and J is TRBJ1-5; TRBD1 matches 10 bases. Per the germline V gene, CDR1 is SGHVS and CDR2 is FNYEAQ. With V trimmed by 2 bases and J by 5 bases, 6 bases remained unmatched. The CDR3 is made up of 16 amino acids. The CDR3 nucleotides read TGTGCCAGCAGCTTAATGGCGGGGACAGGGGATCAGCCCCAGCATTTT. This encodes CASSLMAGTGDQPQHF.

V and J are TRBV27 and TRBJ1-1; TRBD1 agrees at 8 bases. Germline CDR1 is MNHEY and CDR2 is SMNVEV (reference sequence). CDR3 length: 13 amino acids. J was trimmed by 5 bases and V by 8 bases; bases with no gene match: 7. The CDR3, as DNA: TGTGCCAGCCAGTTCGGACAGGGTACTGAAGCTTTCTTT. It encodes CASQFGQGTEAFF.

The CDR3, as DNA: TGTGCCAGCAGTTTACTGGGGAAAAATTCACCCCTCCACTTT. It codes for CASSLLGKNSPLHF. V usage is TRBV27 and J usage is TRBJ1-6; no clear D gene. CDR3 length equals 14 residues. Deletions cut 2 bases from V and 7 bases from J, with 9 bases between. Germline values: CDR1 MNHEY, CDR2 SMNVEV (reference sequence).

The chain couples TRBV15 to TRBJ2-7, with 11 nucleotides matching TRBD1. This CDR3 contains 16 residues. J was trimmed by 7 bases and V by 0 bases; bases with no gene match: 8. Germline CDR1 and CDR2: LNHNV and YYDKDF (reference sequence). This CDR3 reads CATSRDRDRGAREQYF. CDR3 bases: TGTGCCACCAGCAGAGATCGGGACAGGGGGGCTCGGGAGCAGTACTTC.

The chain is built from TRBV28 and TRBJ2-2; 7 bases line up with TRBD2. The CDR3 sequence is 15 residues long. Germline assignment: CDR1 MDHEN and CDR2 SYDVKM. With V trimmed by 3 bases and J by 3 bases, 4 bases remained unmatched. CDR3 coding DNA: TGTGCCAGCAGTTTCCACGCGGGAGACACCGGGGAGCTGTTTTTT. It specifies CASSFHAGDTGELFF.

This clone occurred once. V usage is TRBV5-4 and J usage is TRBJ1-1, with a possible D match to TRBD1 (5 bases). Trimming removed 0 bases at V and 4 bases at J, with 10 bases between. Germline loops: CDR1 SGHNT, CDR2 YYREEE (reference sequence). CDR3 length equals 14 residues. CDR3 nucleotide sequence: TGTGCCAGCAGCTTGGGAGGGGCGCTCACTGAAGCTTTCTTT. Its translation: CASSLGGALTEAFF. Complete variable domain (other parts from reference TRBV5-4 and TRBJ1-1): ETGVTQSPTHLIKTRGQQVTLRCSSQSGHNTVSWYQQALGQGPQFIFQYYREEENGRGNFPPRFSGLQFPNYSSELNVNALELDDSALYLCASSLGGALTEAFFGQGTRLTVV.